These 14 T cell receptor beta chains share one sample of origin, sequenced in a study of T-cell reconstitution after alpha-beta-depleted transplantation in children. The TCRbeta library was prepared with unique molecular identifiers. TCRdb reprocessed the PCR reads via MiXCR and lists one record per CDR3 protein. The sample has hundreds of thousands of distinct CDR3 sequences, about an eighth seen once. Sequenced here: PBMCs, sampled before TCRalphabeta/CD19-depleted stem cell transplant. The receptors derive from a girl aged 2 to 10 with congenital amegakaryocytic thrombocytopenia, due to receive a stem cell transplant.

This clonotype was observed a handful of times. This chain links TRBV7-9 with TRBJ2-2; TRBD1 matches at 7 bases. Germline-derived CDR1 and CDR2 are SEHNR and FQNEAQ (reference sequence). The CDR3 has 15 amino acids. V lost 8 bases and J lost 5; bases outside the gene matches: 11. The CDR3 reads CASLQTGNGTGELFF. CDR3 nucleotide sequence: TGTGCCAGCCTTCAGACAGGGAATGGGACCGGGGAGCTGTTTTTT.

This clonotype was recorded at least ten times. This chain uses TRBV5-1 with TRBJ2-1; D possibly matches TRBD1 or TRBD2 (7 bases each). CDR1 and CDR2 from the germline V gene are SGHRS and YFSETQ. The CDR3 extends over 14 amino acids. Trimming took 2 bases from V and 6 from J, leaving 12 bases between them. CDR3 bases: TGCGCCAGCAGCTTCAGGGGGAGGGCCAATGAGCAGTTCTTC. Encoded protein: CASSFRGRANEQFF.

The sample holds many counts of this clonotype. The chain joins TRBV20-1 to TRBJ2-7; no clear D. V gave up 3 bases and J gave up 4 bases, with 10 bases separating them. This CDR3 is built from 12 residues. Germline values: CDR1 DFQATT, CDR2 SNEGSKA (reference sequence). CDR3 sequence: CSASLQIYEQYF. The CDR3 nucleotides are TGCAGTGCTAGTTTGCAGATTTACGAGCAGTACTTC.

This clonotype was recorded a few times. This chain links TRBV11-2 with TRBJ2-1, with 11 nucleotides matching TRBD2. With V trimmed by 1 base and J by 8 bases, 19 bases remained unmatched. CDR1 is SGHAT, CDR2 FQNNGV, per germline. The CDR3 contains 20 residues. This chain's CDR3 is CASSLVTIPLLAGAPDEQFF. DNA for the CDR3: TGTGCCAGCAGCTTAGTCACGATACCCTTACTAGCGGGAGCCCCGGATGAGCAGTTCTTC.

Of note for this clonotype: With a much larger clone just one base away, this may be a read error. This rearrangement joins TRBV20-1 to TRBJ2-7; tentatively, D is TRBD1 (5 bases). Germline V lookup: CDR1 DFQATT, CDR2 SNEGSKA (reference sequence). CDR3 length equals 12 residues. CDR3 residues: CSARTDTYGQYF. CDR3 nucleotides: TGCAGTGCTCGGACGGACACATACGGGCAGTACTTC.

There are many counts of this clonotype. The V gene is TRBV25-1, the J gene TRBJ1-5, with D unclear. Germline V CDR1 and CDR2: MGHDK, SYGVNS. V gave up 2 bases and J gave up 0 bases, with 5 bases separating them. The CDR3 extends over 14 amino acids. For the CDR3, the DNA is TGTGCCAGCAGTGAACAGGATAGCAATCAGCCCCAGCATTTT. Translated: CASSEQDSNQPQHF.

CDR3 loop: CASSLLLAEDREQFF. The CDR3 nucleotides are TGTGCCAGCAGTTTATTACTAGCGGAGGATAGGGAGCAGTTCTTC. The V gene is TRBV28, the J gene TRBJ2-1, with 8 bases that match TRBD2. CDR3 length: 15 amino acids. Germline V lookup: CDR1 MDHEN, CDR2 SYDVKM. V trimming: 1 base; J trimming: 10 bases; junction bases outside the gene matches: 9.

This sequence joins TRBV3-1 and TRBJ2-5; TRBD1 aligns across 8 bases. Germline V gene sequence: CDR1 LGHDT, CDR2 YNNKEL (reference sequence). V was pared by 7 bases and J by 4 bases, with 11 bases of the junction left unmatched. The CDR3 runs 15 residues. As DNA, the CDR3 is TGTGCCAGCAACGATCCCAGGGGGCTAGGAGAGACCCAGTACTTC. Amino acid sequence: CASNDPRGLGETQYF.

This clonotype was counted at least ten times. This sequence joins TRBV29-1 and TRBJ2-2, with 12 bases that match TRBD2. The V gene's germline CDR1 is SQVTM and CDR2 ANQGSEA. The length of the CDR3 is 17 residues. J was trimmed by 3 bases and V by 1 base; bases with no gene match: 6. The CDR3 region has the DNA TGCAGCGTTGAAGGCCTAGCGGGAGGGCCGGACACCGGGGAGCTGTTTTTT. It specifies CSVEGLAGGPDTGELFF.

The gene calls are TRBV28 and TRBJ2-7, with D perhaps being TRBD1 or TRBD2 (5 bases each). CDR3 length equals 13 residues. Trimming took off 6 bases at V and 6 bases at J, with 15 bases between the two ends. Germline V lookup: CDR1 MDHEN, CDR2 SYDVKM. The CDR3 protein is CASRLELGVEQYF. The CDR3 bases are TGTGCCAGCAGACTCGAGTTGGGGGTCGAGCAGTACTTC.

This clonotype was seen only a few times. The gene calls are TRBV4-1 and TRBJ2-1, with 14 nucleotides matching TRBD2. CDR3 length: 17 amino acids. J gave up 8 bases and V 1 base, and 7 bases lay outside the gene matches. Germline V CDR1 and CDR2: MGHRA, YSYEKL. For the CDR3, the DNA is TGCGCCAGCAGCCAAGGAGGGGGGACTAGCGGGAGCTATGAGCAGTTCTTC. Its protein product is CASSQGGGTSGSYEQFF.

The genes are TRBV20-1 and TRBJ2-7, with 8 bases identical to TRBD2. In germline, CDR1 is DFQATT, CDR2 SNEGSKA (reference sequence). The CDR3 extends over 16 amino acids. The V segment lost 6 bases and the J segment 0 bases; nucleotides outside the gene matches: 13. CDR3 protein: CSAPRLLAANSYEQYF. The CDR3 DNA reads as TGCAGTGCCCCGAGATTACTAGCGGCCAACTCCTACGAGCAGTACTTC.

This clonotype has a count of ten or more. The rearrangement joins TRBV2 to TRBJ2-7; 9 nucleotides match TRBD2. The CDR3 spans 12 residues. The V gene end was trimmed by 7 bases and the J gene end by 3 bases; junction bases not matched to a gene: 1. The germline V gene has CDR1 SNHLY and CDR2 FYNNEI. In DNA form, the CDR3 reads TGTGCCAGCAAGACTAGCGGCTACGAGCAGTACTTC. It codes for CASKTSGYEQYF.

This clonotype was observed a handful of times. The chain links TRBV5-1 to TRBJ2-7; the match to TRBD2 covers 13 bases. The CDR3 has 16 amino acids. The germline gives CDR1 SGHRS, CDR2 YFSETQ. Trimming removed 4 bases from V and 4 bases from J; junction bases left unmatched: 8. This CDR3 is CASSMGLAGTEYEQYF. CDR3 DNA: TGCGCCAGCAGCATGGGACTAGCGGGAACTGAGTACGAGCAGTACTTC.